This TCR beta chain stems from a study of beta chain features in type 1 diabetes. Whole-study findings and limits: People with Type 1 diabetes carried modestly yet significantly shorter TCRB CDR3s in all four CD4+ subsets. A pattern of fewer insertions and more deletions at VDJ junctions was seen in type 1 diabetes patients.

This clone was seen only a few times. Its antigen remains unknown. TCRB transcripts that were expressed got sequenced, as all of the isolated RNA had been reverse transcribed. TCRdb keeps only in-frame clones here, not all; method: immunoSEQ multiplex PCR. The sample consists of roughly 400,000 clones, 8.5% to 10% of them appearing once. Trimming at V came to 6 bases and at J to 5 bases, leaving 5 bases not matched to a gene. CDR3 length: 13 amino acids. Germline loops: CDR1 MNHEY, CDR2 SVGAGI. Per donor, one heparinised blood draw averaged about 110 mL. Central memory, naive, regulatory and stem cell-like memory CD4+ cells were sorted by CD45RO/CCR7/CD25/CD127/CD95/CD27.

The sequenced sample consisted of central memory CD4+ T cells from blood. The receptor's source is a man aged 30-40 years with type 1 diabetes. V gene TRBV6-5 combines with J gene TRBJ2-5, with 8 bases that match TRBD1. The CDR3 spells CASSSGQVETQYF. The CDR3 bases are TGTGCCAGCAGCTCGGGACAGGTTGAGACCCAGTACTTC.